The next 29 T cell receptor beta chains were all read from a single sample in a study of blood T cell repertoires in COVID-19. The repertoire was sequenced with immunoSEQ multiplex PCR; TCRdb's copy has only in-frame clones and lacks some. Seen here are 85,000 to 120,000 clones, 60% to 80% observed once, and the top ten hold 0.8% to 1%. Sequenced material: peripheral blood. The receptors derive from a human donor with acute or convalescent COVID-19. The donor label of this sample is uncertain.

This clone was picked up many times. V and J are TRBV7-9 and TRBJ1-5, with 9 bases identical to TRBD1. With 6 bases clipped from V and 7 bases from J, the junction kept 4 bases outside the gene matches. CDR1 and CDR2 (germline): SEHNR, FQNEAQ (reference sequence). The CDR3 has 13 residues. CDR3 amino acids: CASSPGQGQPQHF. The CDR3 bases are TGTGCCAGCAGTCCGGGACAGGGACAGCCCCAGCATTTT.

The genes are TRBV5-8 and TRBJ1-5, with D perhaps matching TRBD1 (5 bases). V was shortened by 0 bases and J by 9 bases, with 13 bases between the two germline ends. Germline CDR1 reads SGHTS; CDR2 reads YDEGEE. The CDR3 covers 14 residues. CDR3 residues: CASSLAWGRGPQHF. CDR3 bases: TGTGCCAGCAGCTTGGCCTGGGGCCGAGGGCCCCAGCATTTT.

This clone is deemed medium-sized. J is TRBJ1-6 and V is TRBV30; D possibly corresponds to TRBD1 (6 bases). This CDR3 is built from 14 residues. CDR1 and CDR2 (germline): GTSNPN, SVGIG (reference sequence). The V and J ends lost 3 bases and 4 bases respectively, with 10 bases between them. As DNA, the CDR3 is TGTGCCTGGAGACAGGGTTCTTATAATTCACCCCTCCACTTT. It encodes CAWRQGSYNSPLHF.

This clone appeared a few times. This sequence joins TRBV9 and TRBJ2-3; D may be TRBD2 (5 bases). The V gene lost 4 bases and the J gene lost 4 bases, with 13 bases spanning the gap. The length of the CDR3 is 14 residues. The V gene's germline CDR1 is SGDLS and CDR2 YYNGEE. The chain's CDR3 is CASSPHPRADTQYF. CDR3 DNA: TGTGCCAGCAGCCCCCACCCGAGGGCAGATACGCAGTATTTT.

The chain joins TRBV6-5 to TRBJ2-3; the match to TRBD2 covers 8 bases. This CDR3 comprises 14 residues. Germline V gene lookup returns CDR1 MNHEY and CDR2 SVGAGI. V shed 2 bases and J 4 bases; nucleotides not matched to a gene: 2. Here the CDR3 reads CASSYKRGSDTQYF. The CDR3 DNA is TGTGCCAGCAGTTACAAGCGGGGGTCAGATACGCAGTATTTT.

V gene TRBV27 combines with J gene TRBJ1-5; 10 bases map to TRBD1. Germline V gene lookup returns CDR1 MNHEY and CDR2 SMNVEV (reference sequence). The CDR3 totals 17 residues. With 0 bases clipped from V and 7 bases from J, the junction kept 9 bases outside the gene matches. Here the CDR3 DNA reads TGTGCCAGCAGTTTATCGATTGCGGGACAGGGGTCGCAGCCCCAGCATTTT. It is translated as CASSLSIAGQGSQPQHF.

This chain uses TRBV2 with TRBJ1-4; D is unresolved. CDR1 and CDR2 from the germline V gene are SNHLY and FYNNEI. With 5 bases removed from V and 7 bases from J, the gap between germline ends came to 17 bases. The length of the CDR3 is 15 residues. For the CDR3, the DNA is TGTGCCAGCAGTCGCAGTCGAGGGAGAGGTGAAAAACTGTTTTTT. It translates to CASSRSRGRGEKLFF.

This chain uses TRBV5-1 with TRBJ2-1; 12 nucleotides match TRBD2. The CDR3 has 17 residues. Losses at the gene ends were 0 bases for V and 7 bases for J; bases not matched to a gene: 8. Germline V lookup: CDR1 SGHRS, CDR2 YFSETQ. This chain's CDR3 is CASSLARTSGGWNEQFF. CDR3 sequence (DNA): TGCGCCAGCAGCTTGGCAAGAACTAGCGGGGGGTGGAATGAGCAGTTCTTC.

This clone was detected a few times. V and J are TRBV6-5 and TRBJ1-2; a weak D match, TRBD1 (5 bases). CDR1 MNHEY and CDR2 SVGAGI come from the germline V gene. Trimming pared 6 bases from V and 8 bases from J, leaving 13 bases between. This CDR3 spans 12 amino acids. The CDR3 bases are TGTGCCAGCAGGACCAGGGTTTCCGGCTACACCTTC. Translated, it gives CASRTRVSGYTF.

The chain couples TRBV20-1 to TRBJ2-7; 9 nucleotides agree with TRBD2. Germline V gives CDR1 DFQATT, CDR2 SNEGSKA (reference sequence). The CDR3 length is 15 residues. The V and J ends lost 3 bases and 3 bases, in that order; junction bases with no gene match: 9. In nucleotides, the CDR3 is TGCAGTGCTAGTGTCCACACTAGCGGGTACTACGAGCAGTACTTC. This translates into CSASVHTSGYYEQYF.

The J gene is TRBJ2-1, the V gene TRBV3-1 (or the pseudogene TRBV3-2), with 16 positions matching TRBD2. Trimming cost V 3 bases and J 2 bases; bases outside gene matches: 10. Germline CDR1 and CDR2: LGHDT and YNNKEL (reference sequence). The CDR3 sequence is 20 residues long. CDR3 sequence (DNA): TGTGCCAGCAGCCAGGCCCCGGGACTAGCGGGGGGGCGCGCCTACAATGAGCAGTTCTTC. The encoded protein is CASSQAPGLAGGRAYNEQFF.

The chain has TRBV10-2 and TRBJ1-2; 7 bases match TRBD1. CDR3 length: 14 residues. V shed 7 bases, J shed 4 bases, and the junction held 9 bases outside the gene matches. Per germline, CDR1 WSHSY and CDR2 SAAADI. The CDR3 region is CASKPTGYSYGYTF. The DNA of the CDR3 is TGCGCCAGCAAGCCGACAGGGTACTCCTATGGCTACACCTTC.

This sequence joins TRBV6-5 and TRBJ2-7; TRBD2 agrees at 7 bases. Looked up from germline, CDR1 is MNHEY and CDR2 is SVGAGI. The CDR3 length is 13 residues. V lost 6 bases and J lost 6; bases outside the gene matches: 8. The CDR3 region has the DNA TGTGCCAGCAGCCCCCGGGGGAGGGGCGAGCAGTACGTC. Protein product: CASSPRGRGEQYV.

The rearrangement joins TRBV27 to TRBJ2-1; 9 bases align to TRBD2. Trimming at V came to 4 bases and at J to 0 bases, leaving 7 bases not matched to a gene. The CDR3 sequence is 17 residues long. In germline, CDR1 is MNHEY, CDR2 SMNVEV (reference sequence). The CDR3 protein is CASSSSGGTHSYNEQFF. The CDR3 region has the DNA TGTGCCAGCAGTTCCAGCGGGGGGACCCACTCCTACAATGAGCAGTTCTTC.

The chain is built from TRBV4-2 and TRBJ2-2; a possible D gene is TRBD2 (5 bases). The V and J ends lost 0 bases and 6 bases respectively, with 17 bases between them. There are 17 residues in the CDR3. Germline V gene data show CDR1 as LGHNA and CDR2 as YNFKEQ. The CDR3 spells CASSQDLSPSLAGELFF. CDR3 nucleotides: TGTGCCAGCAGCCAAGATCTAAGCCCTAGCTTGGCCGGGGAGCTGTTTTTT.

This chain links TRBV11-2 with TRBJ2-5, with TRBD1 matching 10 bases. The junction had 14 bases not matched to a gene; V was cut back by 5 bases and J by 5 bases. The CDR3 totals 17 residues. Per the germline V gene, CDR1 is SGHAT and CDR2 is FQNNGV. The DNA for the CDR3 is TGTGCCAGCAGCAAAAGACAGGGGGCGTTCCTAATGGAGACCCAGTACTTC. Amino acid sequence: CASSKRQGAFLMETQYF.

The chain links TRBV9 to TRBJ2-5, with 8 bases aligning to TRBD2. The V gene's germline CDR1 is SGDLS and CDR2 YYNGEE. V shed 4 bases and J 4 bases; nucleotides not matched to a gene: 6. CDR3 length: 14 amino acids. CDR3 in DNA: TGTGCCAGCAGCTCGGGACTAGGAGTAGAGACCCAGTACTTC. The encoded protein is CASSSGLGVETQYF.

This clone was counted a few times. V gene TRBV4-2 combines with J gene TRBJ2-3, with 8 nucleotides matching TRBD2. Germline-derived CDR1 and CDR2 are LGHNA and YNFKEQ. The V gene end was trimmed by 0 bases and the J gene end by 3 bases; junction bases not matched to a gene: 8. The CDR3 loop spans 17 amino acids. CDR3 in DNA: TGTGCCAGCAGCCAAGACGGTGGGGGCGGGGGGACAGATACGCAGTATTTT. As protein: CASSQDGGGGGTDTQYF.

The chain carries TRBV5-1 and TRBJ1-4, with 8 bases fitting TRBD1. The CDR3 spans 14 residues. Germline values: CDR1 SGHRS, CDR2 YFSETQ. V gave up 4 bases and J gave up 4 bases; unmatched junction bases: 3. In DNA, the CDR3 is TGCGCCAGCAGCCTTGACAGGGGTAATGAAAAACTGTTTTTT. Its translation is CASSLDRGNEKLFF.

The V gene is TRBV5-6, the J gene TRBJ2-7; the D gene is possibly TRBD2 (5 bases). Germline CDR1 and CDR2: SGHDT and YYEEEE. CDR3 length equals 15 residues. The germline V and J ends were trimmed by 4 bases and 2 bases, with 16 bases remaining between them. Here the CDR3 reads CASSHQARDPYEQYF. CDR3 bases: TGTGCCAGCAGCCATCAGGCTCGGGATCCCTACGAGCAGTACTTC.

This sequence joins TRBV14 and TRBJ2-5; 9 bases match TRBD2. This CDR3 contains 17 residues. Trimming removed 0 bases from V and 1 base from J; junction bases left unmatched: 6. Germline CDR1 is SGHDN and CDR2 is FVKESK. Written as DNA, the CDR3 is TGTGCCAGCAGCCAAGAATTGGGCGGGGGGGCCCAAGAGACCCAGTACTTC. This codes for CASSQELGGGAQETQYF.

The chain couples TRBV7-9 to TRBJ2-3; D call uncertain. The V gene lost 2 bases and the J gene lost 0 bases, with 6 bases spanning the gap. Germline V gives CDR1 SEHNR, CDR2 FQNEAQ (reference sequence). The CDR3 spans 14 residues. The CDR3 nucleotides are TGTGCCAGCAGCTTAAGCCTCAGCACAGATACGCAGTATTTT. Encoded protein: CASSLSLSTDTQYF.

This clone has a handful of counts. The chain employs TRBV12-5 and TRBJ2-7, with 8 positions matching TRBD1. CDR3 length equals 16 residues. V trimming: 1 base; J trimming: 1 base; junction bases outside the gene matches: 6. Germline loops: CDR1 LGHNT, CDR2 FRNRAP. In DNA, the CDR3 is TGTGCTAGTGGTTTGGGACAGGGGCGGGTTTCCTACGAGCAGTACTTC. This codes for CASGLGQGRVSYEQYF.

The rearrangement links TRBV18 to TRBJ2-6, with 8 positions matching TRBD1. The V segment lost 3 bases and the J segment 0 bases; nucleotides outside the gene matches: 7. In germline, CDR1 is KGHSH, CDR2 LQKENI. The CDR3 spans 18 residues. The CDR3 coding sequence is TGTGCCAGCTCACCTAGGGACAGGTCCCTCTCTGGGGCCAACGTCCTGACTTTC. This codes for CASSPRDRSLSGANVLTF.

The rearrangement links TRBV5-1 to TRBJ1-1, with D maybe TRBD1 (5 bases). V was trimmed by 5 bases and J by 1 base, leaving 9 bases between them. Germline CDR1 SGHRS, CDR2 YFSETQ. The CDR3 extends over 13 amino acids. The DNA for the CDR3 is TGCGCCAGCAGGCAGGGCCCGAACACTGAAGCTTTCTTT. Amino acids: CASRQGPNTEAFF.

The chain couples TRBV6-5 to TRBJ1-4, with 9 bases matching TRBD1. CDR1 and CDR2 from the germline V gene are MNHEY and SVGAGI. The junction had 9 bases not matched to a gene; V was cut back by 11 bases and J by 2 bases. The CDR3 consists of 15 residues. CDR3 sequence (DNA): TGTGCCTCCAGCCCCGACAGGGGGACTAATGAAAAACTGTTTTTT. This translates into CASSPDRGTNEKLFF.

The CDR3 bases are TGTGCCAGCAGCTCAACAGGGGGCAATGAGCAGTTCTTC. This translates into CASSSTGGNEQFF. The rearrangement joins TRBV7-3 to TRBJ2-1, with TRBD1 identical over 8 bases. V lost 4 bases, J lost 6 bases, and 2 bases stayed unmatched. In germline, CDR1 is SGHTA, CDR2 FQGTGA. The CDR3 runs to 13 residues.

The chain couples TRBV7-7 to TRBJ2-1; D is unresolved. This CDR3 is 15 amino acids long. Per germline, CDR1 SSHAT and CDR2 FNYEAQ (reference sequence). The V and J ends lost 2 bases and 0 bases respectively, with 8 bases between them. The CDR3 nucleotides read TGTGCCAGCAGCTTAACTCAAAGCTCCTACAATGAGCAGTTCTTC. Its translation is CASSLTQSSYNEQFF.

The chain joins TRBV5-6 to TRBJ1-6; D not certain. V lost 4 bases to trimming and J lost 6 bases, with 17 bases between them. The V gene's germline CDR1 is SGHDT and CDR2 YYEEEE. This CDR3 is 16 amino acids long. In DNA, the CDR3 is TGTGCCAGCAGCCTCCGGGCGTTACGGGGTAATTCACCCCTCCACTTT. It encodes CASSLRALRGNSPLHF.